Shown below are 10 T cell receptor beta chains from a single sample sequenced in a study of T cells after somatic rescue of genetic block. Profiling relied on immunoSEQ multiplex PCR, and the TCRdb table lists in-frame clones only, not all of them. Of tens of thousands of clones listed, around 90% are singletons. Specimen: peripheral blood mononuclear cells (PBMCs). These receptors came from a man aged 25-45 years.

The chain uses TRBV18 and TRBJ2-1, with 11 nucleotides matching TRBD2. The germline CDR1 and CDR2 sequences are KGHSH and LQKENI. Trimming removed 2 bases from V and 7 bases from J; junction bases left unmatched: 7. The CDR3 has 16 amino acids. The CDR3 DNA reads as TGTGCCAGCTCACCAGGGGCTAGCGGGGGGCGTAATGAGCAGTTCTTC. Protein sequence: CASSPGASGGRNEQFF.

The chain links TRBV7-9 to TRBJ2-7; 7 nucleotides agree with TRBD1. The CDR3 has 14 amino acids. V shed 1 base and J 2 bases; nucleotides not matched to a gene: 2. Germline V gene lookup returns CDR1 SEHNR and CDR2 FQNEAQ (reference sequence). The CDR3 sequence is CASSLEGTAYEQYF. The DNA for the CDR3 is TGTGCCAGCAGCTTAGAGGGGACAGCCTACGAGCAGTACTTC. The entire variable domain, with the rest obtained from reference TRBV7-9 and TRBJ2-7, is as follows: DTGVSQNPRHKITKRGQNVTFRCDPISEHNRLYWYRQTLGQGPEFLTYFQNEAQLEKSRLLSDRFSAERPKGSFSTLEIQRTEQGDSAMYLCASSLEGTAYEQYFGPGTRLTVT.

V is TRBV6-5 and J is TRBJ1-3; D is undetermined. The germline CDR1 and CDR2 sequences are MNHEY and SVGAGI. V gave up 0 bases and J gave up 0 bases, with 6 bases separating them. The CDR3 length is 15 residues. CDR3 in amino acids: CASSYSPSSGNTIYF. CDR3 DNA: TGTGCCAGCAGTTACTCGCCGAGCTCTGGAAACACCATATATTTT.

The CDR3 coding sequence is TGTGCCAGCAGCCCCACCGTCACCGGGGAGCTGTTTTTT. The encoded protein is CASSPTVTGELFF. The chain joins TRBV7-9 to TRBJ2-2; D gene ambiguous. CDR3 length equals 13 residues. Looked up from germline, CDR1 is SEHNR and CDR2 is FQNEAQ (reference sequence). V was clipped by 5 bases and J by 4 bases, with 8 bases between them. Complete variable domain (other parts from reference TRBV7-9 and TRBJ2-2): DTGVSQNPRHKITKRGQNVTFRCDPISEHNRLYWYRQTLGQGPEFLTYFQNEAQLEKSRLLSDRFSAERPKGSFSTLEIQRTEQGDSAMYLCASSPTVTGELFFGEGSRLTVL.

V gene TRBV10-3 combines with J gene TRBJ2-2; 9 bases are a match to TRBD1. V dropped 6 bases and J dropped 3; count of bases not matched to a gene: 5. Germline CDR1 is ENHRY and CDR2 is SYGVKD. The CDR3 runs to 15 residues. The CDR3 region has the DNA TGTGCCATCAGGACGGGACAGGGAGACACCGGGGAGCTGTTTTTT. Translating it yields CAIRTGQGDTGELFF.

The chain is built from TRBV5-6 and TRBJ1-2; 7 positions agree with TRBD1. Trimming at V came to 2 bases and at J to 4 bases, leaving 8 bases not matched to a gene. CDR3 length: 15 residues. Germline V gene lookup returns CDR1 SGHDT and CDR2 YYEEEE. CDR3 DNA sequence: TGTGCCAGCAGCTTCCCCGGGACAGTTGTCTATGGCTACACCTTC. Protein sequence: CASSFPGTVVYGYTF.

V is TRBV15 and J is TRBJ1-5; D gene uncertain. This CDR3 is 15 amino acids long. Germline CDR1 and CDR2: LNHNV and YYDKDF (reference sequence). V gave up 0 bases and J gave up 5 bases, with 11 bases separating them. This chain's CDR3 is CATSRDLTGYQPQHF. The DNA of the CDR3 is TGTGCCACCAGCAGAGATCTGACGGGGTATCAGCCCCAGCATTTT.

The CDR3 loop reads CASSLMLRGADTQYF. CDR3 nucleotide sequence: TGTGCCAGCAGCTTAATGTTACGGGGAGCAGATACGCAGTATTTT. The chain joins TRBV7-9 to TRBJ2-3; tentative D call: TRBD2 (5 bases). This CDR3 has 15 residues. V was clipped by 2 bases and J by 4 bases, with 13 bases between them. The germline gives CDR1 SEHNR, CDR2 FQNEAQ (reference sequence).

DNA of the CDR3: TGTGCCAGCAGCCCACAACTAGCGGGAGTGACAGATACGCAGTATTTT. This codes for CASSPQLAGVTDTQYF. J is TRBJ2-3 and V is TRBV28; 11 bases align to TRBD2. V shed 6 bases, J shed 3 bases, and the junction held 8 bases outside the gene matches. Per the germline V gene, CDR1 is MDHEN and CDR2 is SYDVKM. This CDR3 is built from 16 residues.

This clone was recorded once. The J gene is TRBJ1-2, the V gene TRBV6-5; D is possibly TRBD1 (6 bases). CDR1 is MNHEY and CDR2 is SVGAGI in the germline V gene. This CDR3 spans 14 amino acids. V was shortened by 2 bases and J by 4 bases, with 11 bases between the two germline ends. The CDR3, as DNA: TGTGCCAGCAGTTACCGGGCACAGGGCTATGGCTACACCTTC. It yields the protein CASSYRAQGYGYTF.